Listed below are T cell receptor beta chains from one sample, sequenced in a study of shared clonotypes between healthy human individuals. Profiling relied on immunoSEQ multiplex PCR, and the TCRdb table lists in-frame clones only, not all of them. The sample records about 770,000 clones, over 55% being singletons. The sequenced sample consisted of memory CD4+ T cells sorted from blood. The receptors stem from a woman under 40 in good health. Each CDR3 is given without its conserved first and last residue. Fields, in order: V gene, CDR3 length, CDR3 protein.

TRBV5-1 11 ASSLGPQDTQY
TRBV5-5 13 ASSLAGKDGYGYT
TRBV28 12 ASRIPGPPYGYT
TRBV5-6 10 ASSSQDEKLF
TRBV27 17 ASSLFSEGQGLDSYTQY
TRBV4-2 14 ASSQSPDRGIHEQY
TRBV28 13 ASSYSGEGSYEQY
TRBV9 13 ASSVDPMGTGELF
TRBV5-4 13 ASSPGTGSSNEQF
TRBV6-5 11 ASSYSMDRGYT
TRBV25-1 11 ASSEGGNYGYT
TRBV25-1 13 ASSETGTGADRYT
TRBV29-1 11 SVELTGGYGYT
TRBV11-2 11 ASSLEVNSFQY
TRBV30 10 AWTQASTEAF
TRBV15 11 ATSRDFRHEAF
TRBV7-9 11 ASSLDGTDTQY
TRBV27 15 ASSSTSGWRGSYEQY
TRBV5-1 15 ASSPGLAGGLADTQY
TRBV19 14 ASSHRTSSRTGELF
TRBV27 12 ASRTFSGNTEAF
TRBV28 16 ASSLGDFQNNLYNEQF
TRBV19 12 ASSLYSGANVLT
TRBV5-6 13 ASSPRGGRNQPQH
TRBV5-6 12 ASSSPGGQETQY
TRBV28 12 ASSPAVGGNRQY
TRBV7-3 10 ASSPYIEEQY
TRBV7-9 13 ASSSDRTPNQPQH
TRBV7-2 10 ASRSGAYEQY
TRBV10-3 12 AIQAGQGFGEQF
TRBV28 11 ASSSGDTYEQY
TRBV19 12 ASNSGGAYNEQF
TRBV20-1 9 SAPSRNEQF
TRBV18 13 ASSPTGGDYRVQY
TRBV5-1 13 ASSLGDRDAQPQH
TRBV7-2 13 ASSDTGGINTEAF
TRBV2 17 ASSEFSLNLGRANEKLF
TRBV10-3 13 AIKSEGAGKGEQY
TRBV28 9 ASGSSYEQY
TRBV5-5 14 ASSLPYSLYRQGYC
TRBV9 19 ASSVVRRWRTVDRDTGELF
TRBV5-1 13 ASSPPRGGGTEAF
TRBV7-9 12 ASVTGYKNTEAF
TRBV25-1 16 ASSDRDRGYAGANVLT
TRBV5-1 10 ASSLDGSEQY
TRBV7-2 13 ASSFGTDRRNEQF
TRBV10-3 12 AISKAQTNTEAF
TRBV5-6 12 ASSSDRVVSPLH
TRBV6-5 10 AGQLDTDTQY
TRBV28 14 ASSLRGGQGADGYT
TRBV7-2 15 ASSLVLALTGGGTQY
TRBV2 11 ASSVARKETQY
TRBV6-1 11 ASTDGDSYEQY
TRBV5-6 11 ASSLVEAMGQF